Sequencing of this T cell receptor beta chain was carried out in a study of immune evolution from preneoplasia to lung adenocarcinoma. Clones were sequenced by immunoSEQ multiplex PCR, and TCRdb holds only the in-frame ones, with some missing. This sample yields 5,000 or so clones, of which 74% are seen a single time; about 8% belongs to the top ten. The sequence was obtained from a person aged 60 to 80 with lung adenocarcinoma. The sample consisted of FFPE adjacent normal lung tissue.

The CDR3 nucleotides are TGTGCCAGCTCACCAGATACGGGTACTGAAGCTTTCTTT. Its translation: CASSPDTGTEAFF. This chain joins TRBV18 and TRBJ1-1; D unclear. Looked up from germline, CDR1 is KGHSH and CDR2 is LQKENI. V lost 2 bases and J 5 bases, leaving 9 bases between the germline ends. This CDR3 region has 13 residues.